These 22 T cell receptor beta chains were sequenced from one sample in a study of lymphopenia after photon versus proton radiotherapy. The method was immunoSEQ multiplex PCR; TCRdb's version includes in-frame clones alone and lacks a portion of them. The sample lists about 16,000 clones; around 86% were seen once. Here the sequenced sample was peripheral blood, taken from a patient treated with proton-based radiotherapy. All receptors derive from a man aged 65 to 79 with pancreatic cancer.

The CDR3 sequence is CASSFLQAGNTEAFF. The CDR3 DNA sequence: TGTGCCAGCAGCTTTTTACAGGCAGGCAACACTGAAGCTTTCTTT. The chain couples TRBV5-6 to TRBJ1-1; TRBD1 is a possible D gene (5 bases). Trimming removed 2 bases from V and 2 bases from J, with 13 bases in between. The length of the CDR3 is 15 residues. Germline V lookup: CDR1 SGHDT, CDR2 YYEEEE. Full variable domain (outside the CDR3, taken from reference TRBV5-6 and TRBJ1-1): DAGVTQSPTHLIKTRGQQVTLRCSPKSGHDTVSWYQQALGQGPQFIFQYYEEEERQRGNFPDRFSGHQFPNYSSELNVNALLLGDSALYLCASSFLQAGNTEAFFGQGTRLTVV.

This chain joins TRBV5-1 and TRBJ1-1; D remains unclear. Per the germline V gene, CDR1 is SGHRS and CDR2 is YFSETQ. The V gene lost 4 bases and the J gene lost 6 bases, with 13 bases spanning the gap. The CDR3 loop spans 13 amino acids. The CDR3 nucleotides are TGCGCCAGCAGCCGGGGTAGCAAGCCTGAAGCTTTCTTT. It encodes CASSRGSKPEAFF.

The chain carries TRBV19 and TRBJ2-2; D is unresolved. Trimming shortened V by 11 bases and J by 1 base, and 11 bases separated the two germline ends. Germline CDR1 and CDR2: LNHDA and SQIVND (reference sequence). The CDR3 length is 13 residues. This CDR3 reads CAGKDRNTGELFF. CDR3 sequence (DNA): TGTGCCGGAAAGGACCGGAACACCGGGGAGCTGTTTTTT.

The genes are TRBV7-6 and TRBJ2-7; TRBD1 might be the D (5 bases). The CDR3 covers 13 residues. V lost 1 base and J lost 3, with 7 bases in between. Germline V gene data show CDR1 as SGHVS and CDR2 as FNYEAQ. In nucleotides, the CDR3 is TGTGCCAGCAGCTTAGGGGGCGTCTACGAGCAGTACTTC. Translated: CASSLGGVYEQYF. Looking up the rest from reference TRBV7-6 and TRBJ2-7 gives the full variable domain: GAGVSQSPRYKVTKRGQDVALRCDPISGHVSLYWYRQALGQGPEFLTYFNYEAQQDKSGLPNDRFSAERPEGSISTLTIQRTEQRDSAMYRCASSLGGVYEQYFGPGTRLTVT.

The chain combines TRBV15 with TRBJ1-1; unclear D gene. Trimming took 0 bases from V and 0 from J, leaving 8 bases between them. Germline V gene sequence: CDR1 LNHNV, CDR2 YYDKDF (reference sequence). CDR3 length equals 15 residues. DNA for the CDR3: TGTGCCACCAGCAGAGATTTGGGCCTGAACACTGAAGCTTTCTTT. Protein product: CATSRDLGLNTEAFF. Full variable domain (outside the CDR3, taken from reference TRBV15 and TRBJ1-1): DAMVIQNPRYQVTQFGKPVTLSCSQTLNHNVMYWYQQKSSQAPKLLFHYYDKDFNNEADTPDNFQSRRPNTSFCFLDIRSPGLGDTAMYLCATSRDLGLNTEAFFGQGTRLTVV.

The chain combines TRBV5-1 with TRBJ1-1, with a possible D match to TRBD1 (5 bases). CDR3 length: 17 residues. CDR1 SGHRS and CDR2 YFSETQ come from the germline V gene. V lost 1 base to trimming and J lost 5 bases, with 21 bases between them. CDR3 loop: CASSLSQGVWAKTEAFF. In DNA, the CDR3 is TGCGCCAGCAGCTTGTCCCAGGGTGTTTGGGCAAAAACTGAAGCTTTCTTT.

The J gene is TRBJ2-5, the V gene TRBV14; 8 bases map to TRBD1. The J call may be incorrect, as the DNA end agrees better with TRBJ2-7. This CDR3 has 14 residues. Germline V gives CDR1 SGHDN, CDR2 FVKESK. The CDR3 reads CASSQDVTGAEQYF. The CDR3 bases are TGTGCCAGCAGCCAAGATGTGACAGGGGCCGAGCAGTACTTC.

The chain combines TRBV6-6 with TRBJ1-1; D uncertain. CDR1 MNHNY and CDR2 SVGAGI come from the germline V gene (reference sequence). Trimming stripped 3 bases from V and 6 bases from J, with 5 bases between. The CDR3 has 11 amino acids. CDR3 nucleotide sequence: TGTGCCAGCAGTTATGCTTCTGAAGCTTTCTTT. Translated, it gives CASSYASEAFF.

The V gene is TRBV27, the J gene TRBJ2-1; 9 bases line up with TRBD2. Losses at the gene ends were 2 bases for V and 0 bases for J; bases not matched to a gene: 2. This CDR3 has 16 residues. The V gene's germline CDR1 is MNHEY and CDR2 SMNVEV (reference sequence). The CDR3 here is CASSLGLAPSYNEQFF. CDR3 nucleotide sequence: TGTGCCAGCAGTTTAGGACTAGCGCCCTCCTACAATGAGCAGTTCTTC.

This clone was recorded once. The J gene is TRBJ2-3, the V gene TRBV29-1; possibly TRBD1 for D (6 bases). CDR3 length: 11 residues. Trimming took off 6 bases at V and 5 bases at J, with 9 bases between the two ends. Germline CDR1 and CDR2: SQVTM and ANQGSEA. The CDR3 DNA sequence: TGCAGCGTGAGGACAGTAGATACGCAGTATTTT. Its protein product is CSVRTVDTQYF.

The chain has TRBV9 and TRBJ2-1; no clear D. The CDR3 is 15 residues long. Looked up from germline, CDR1 is SGDLS and CDR2 is YYNGEE. V dropped 0 bases and J dropped 2 bases, with 9 bases sitting between them. The CDR3 loop is CASSVDPAPYNEQFF. CDR3 DNA sequence: TGTGCCAGCAGCGTAGATCCAGCCCCCTACAATGAGCAGTTCTTC.

The chain links TRBV7-3 to TRBJ1-1; D unclear. V was trimmed by 5 bases and J by 4 bases, leaving 11 bases between them. This CDR3 comprises 13 residues. The V gene's germline CDR1 is SGHTA and CDR2 FQGTGA. CDR3 in DNA: TGTGCCAGCAGCCCCGACACTATCACTGAAGCTTTCTTT. Translated: CASSPDTITEAFF.

This clone was counted a few times. The gene calls are TRBV5-4 and TRBJ1-2; no reliable D call. Per the germline V gene, CDR1 is SGHNT and CDR2 is YYREEE (reference sequence). This CDR3 is built from 15 residues. V lost 4 bases, J lost 2 bases, and 15 bases lay in between. Written as DNA, the CDR3 is TGTGCCAGCAGCCACAGCACGGGGTCCAACTATGGCTACACCTTC. It translates to CASSHSTGSNYGYTF. Filled out from reference TRBV5-4 and TRBJ1-2, the complete variable domain reads ETGVTQSPTHLIKTRGQQVTLRCSSQSGHNTVSWYQQALGQGPQFIFQYYREEENGRGNFPPRFSGLQFPNYSSELNVNALELDDSALYLCASSHSTGSNYGYTFGSGTRLTVV.

This chain connects TRBV18 to TRBJ2-3, with a tentative D call TRBD2 (6 bases). Trimming took 1 base from V and 8 from J, leaving 16 bases between them. This CDR3 comprises 15 residues. The germline gives CDR1 KGHSH, CDR2 LQKENI. CDR3 sequence (DNA): TGTGCCAGCTCACCACTAGCGGCAGACCGGGCTACGCAGTATTTT. Translated: CASSPLAADRATQYF.

This clone was seen just once. V is TRBV7-9 and J is TRBJ1-1, with a possible D match to TRBD1 (5 bases). The ends were cut back, 1 base at V and 1 base at J, with 7 bases in the middle. Germline V gene data show CDR1 as SEHNR and CDR2 as FQNEAQ (reference sequence). The CDR3 totals 14 residues. Written as DNA, the CDR3 is TGTGCCAGCAGCTTAGGCGACAGGAACACTGAAGCTTTCTTT. It specifies CASSLGDRNTEAFF.

The genes are TRBV6-5 and TRBJ1-1, with D hard to call. Per germline, CDR1 MNHEY and CDR2 SVGAGI. The V end lost 10 bases, the J end lost 5 bases, and 8 bases lay between the germline ends. This CDR3 is built from 10 residues. CDR3 region: CAIWVTEAFF. The CDR3 DNA reads TGTGCCATCTGGGTGACTGAAGCTTTCTTT.

The V gene is TRBV9, the J gene TRBJ2-3; D unclear. Germline V CDR1 and CDR2: SGDLS, YYNGEE. This CDR3 spans 15 amino acids. V gave up 0 bases and J gave up 2 bases, with 10 bases separating them. In DNA, the CDR3 is TGTGCCAGCAGCGTAGATTTGGTACTCACAGATACGCAGTATTTT. Protein sequence: CASSVDLVLTDTQYF.

The chain joins TRBV29-1 to TRBJ2-7, with D perhaps matching TRBD2 (6 bases). This CDR3 spans 14 amino acids. Trimming took 2 bases from V and 1 from J, leaving 12 bases between them. CDR1 SQVTM and CDR2 ANQGSEA come from the germline V gene. CDR3 protein: CSVEIGAGSYEQYF. CDR3 sequence (DNA): TGCAGCGTTGAAATTGGGGCGGGATCCTACGAGCAGTACTTC.

V is TRBV6-5 and J is TRBJ1-5; D gene unclear. Germline V gene lookup returns CDR1 MNHEY and CDR2 SVGAGI. The V end lost 5 bases, the J end lost 0 bases, and 11 bases lay between the germline ends. The CDR3 consists of 15 residues. In nucleotides, the CDR3 is TGTGCCAGCAGTCGTCTCGGAAATAGCAATCAGCCCCAGCATTTT. This codes for CASSRLGNSNQPQHF.

The V gene is TRBV7-8, the J gene TRBJ1-5; maybe TRBD1 (5 bases). V was pared by 5 bases and J by 0 bases, with 17 bases between. Germline V gene sequence: CDR1 SGHVS, CDR2 FQNEAQ. This CDR3 region has 17 residues. CDR3 DNA sequence: TGTGCCAGCAGCCAAACTCGACAGCCTTATAGCAATCAGCCCCAGCATTTT. It specifies CASSQTRQPYSNQPQHF.

The chain is built from TRBV5-6 and TRBJ2-1; D might be TRBD1 (5 bases). Trimming removed 1 base from V and 0 bases from J, with 8 bases in between. The CDR3 totals 15 residues. Germline CDR1 and CDR2: SGHDT and YYEEEE. CDR3 protein: CASSLWTSSYNEQFF. The CDR3 DNA reads TGTGCCAGCAGCTTGTGGACAAGCTCCTACAATGAGCAGTTCTTC.

This chain uses TRBV9 with TRBJ1-3, with D perhaps TRBD1 (6 bases). V shed 4 bases and J shed 3 bases, with 17 bases lying between them. Per the germline V gene, CDR1 is SGDLS and CDR2 is YYNGEE. The CDR3 sequence is 16 residues long. CDR3 region: CASSPRGLGDGNTIYF. CDR3 DNA: TGTGCCAGCAGCCCCAGGGGTCTGGGGGATGGAAACACCATATATTTT.